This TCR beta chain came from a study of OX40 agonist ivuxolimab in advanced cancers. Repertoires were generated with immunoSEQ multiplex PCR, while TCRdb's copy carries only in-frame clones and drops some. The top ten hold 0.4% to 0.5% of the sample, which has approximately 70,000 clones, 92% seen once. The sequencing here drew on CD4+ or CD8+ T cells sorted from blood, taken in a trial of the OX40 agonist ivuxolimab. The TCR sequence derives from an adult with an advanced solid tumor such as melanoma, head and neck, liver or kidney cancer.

The CDR3 region is CASSRGQVFSGDTQYF. CDR3 in DNA: TGTGCCAGCAGCCGGGGACAGGTTTTTTCCGGAGATACGCAGTATTTT. This chain joins TRBV7-2 and TRBJ2-3, with 8 bases aligning to TRBD1. Germline values: CDR1 SGHTA, CDR2 FQGNSA. The CDR3 extends over 16 amino acids. V dropped 5 bases and J dropped 5; count of bases not matched to a gene: 12.